These T cell receptor beta chains were read from a single sample in a study of blood T cell repertoires in COVID-19. Here immunoSEQ multiplex PCR was the method, and the copy in TCRdb shows in-frame clones only, minus some. This sample carries 85,000 to 130,000 clones, around 86% of them seen once, and the ten largest clones take over 12%. The sequenced sample was peripheral blood. These receptors all come from a man aged 45-60 years with acute or convalescent COVID-19. Both conserved end residues are part of each CDR3. Each record gives: J gene, D gene, V gene, clone size, CDR3 protein, CDR3 DNA. A D gene is named only where the DNA matches it firmly. Some rows have no size entry. The others give once, few or many, or a class for an expanded clone.

TRBJ1-2,-,TRBV5-6,few,CASSLNSYGYTF,TGTGCCAGCAGCTTAAACTCCTATGGCTACACCTTC
TRBJ2-3,-,TRBV6-1,-,CASSESVGARGADTQYF,TGTGCCAGCAGTGAATCTGTTGGAGCCCGAGGCGCAGATACGCAGTATTTT
TRBJ1-4,TRBD1,TRBV6-5,-,CASSSDRGEKLFF,TGTGCCAGCAGTTCCGACAGGGGGGAAAAACTGTTTTTT
TRBJ2-2,TRBD2,TRBV7-9,once,CASSLQAGMGPGELFF,TGTGCCAGCAGCTTACAAGCGGGAATGGGGCCCGGGGAGCTGTTTTTT
TRBJ2-7,-,TRBV3-1/TRBV3-2,-,CASSQGGRGGPYEQYF,TGTGCCAGCAGCCAAGGGGGAAGGGGGGGCCCCTACGAGCAGTACTTC
TRBJ1-6,TRBD1,TRBV5-1,-,CASSTGDSYNSPLHF,TGCGCCAGCAGCACCGGGGACAGCTATAATTCACCCCTCCACTTT
TRBJ2-2,-,TRBV3-1/TRBV3-2,-,CASSQYQANTGELFF,TGTGCCAGCAGCCAATATCAGGCGAACACCGGGGAGCTGTTTTTT
TRBJ1-6,-,TRBV19,-,CASSIGDFNNSPLHF,TGTGCCAGTAGTATCGGCGACTTCAATAATTCACCCCTCCACTTT
TRBJ1-1,-,TRBV5-4,-,CASSQGQNTEAFF,TGTGCCAGCAGCCAGGGACAGAACACTGAAGCTTTCTTT
TRBJ2-2,TRBD2,TRBV2,-,CASSEFAGGGTGELFF,TGTGCCAGCAGTGAATTCGCGGGAGGAGGCACCGGGGAGCTGTTTTTT
TRBJ2-1,-,TRBV7-9,-,CASSQRKSLNEQFF,TGTGCCAGCAGCCAGCGGAAGAGCCTAAATGAGCAGTTCTTC
TRBJ2-7,TRBD1,TRBV7-9,-,CASSTGQAEQYF,TGTGCCAGCAGCACGGGACAGGCCGAGCAGTACTTC
TRBJ2-1,TRBD1,TRBV25-1,once,CASSRDRIHNEQFF,TGTGCCAGCAGCCGGGACAGAATACACAATGAGCAGTTCTTC
TRBJ2-1,TRBD2,TRBV15,-,CATSRGELAGEQFF,TGTGCCACCAGCAGGGGAGAACTAGCGGGAGAGCAGTTCTTC
TRBJ1-5,-,TRBV30,-,CAWSTGSSNQPQHF,TGTGCCTGGAGTACAGGGAGTAGCAATCAGCCCCAGCATTTT
TRBJ1-3,-,TRBV6-5,-,CASHGGFSGNTIYF,TGTGCCAGCCACGGGGGATTCTCTGGAAACACCATATATTTT
TRBJ1-5,-,TRBV6-2/TRBV6-3,-,CASSLDTDQPQHF,TGTGCCAGCAGCCTGGACACCGATCAGCCCCAGCATTTT
TRBJ2-3,TRBD1,TRBV24-1,-,CATSDFSQGADTQYF,TGTGCCACCAGTGATTTTAGTCAGGGGGCAGATACGCAGTATTTT
TRBJ2-2,TRBD1,TRBV6-5,-,CASSYRDRNTGELFF,TGTGCCAGCAGTTACCGGGACAGAAACACCGGGGAGCTGTTTTTT
TRBJ2-2,TRBD2,TRBV3-1/TRBV3-2,-,CASSPYRAGGRLNTGELFF,TGTGCCAGCAGCCCCTATAGGGCGGGAGGGCGACTTAACACCGGGGAGCTGTTTTTT
TRBJ1-2,-,TRBV28,few,CASSAGQSTNYGYTF,TGTGCCAGCAGTGCCGGACAGTCCACTAACTATGGCTACACCTTC
TRBJ2-3,TRBD2,TRBV11-2,-,CASSLDFQRDTDTQYF,TGTGCCAGCAGCTTAGATTTCCAGCGGGACACAGATACGCAGTATTTT
TRBJ2-7,-,TRBV7-2,-,CASSLGRGTTYEQYF,TGTGCCAGCAGCTTAGGCAGGGGTACTACCTACGAGCAGTACTTC
TRBJ2-5,TRBD1,TRBV5-1,-,CASSRIDRGLETQYF,TGCGCCAGCAGCAGAATAGACAGGGGCCTAGAGACCCAGTACTTC
TRBJ2-3,-,TRBV6-5,-,CASTAPTKEQYF,TGTGCCAGCACCGCACCTACCAAAGAGCAGTATTTT
TRBJ1-1,-,TRBV13,-,CASSSRVGAFF,TGTGCCAGCAGCTCCCGGGTTGGGGCTTTCTTT
TRBJ2-6,-,TRBV6-5,-,CASRETAGANVLTF,TGTGCCAGCAGGGAGACAGCCGGGGCCAACGTCCTGACTTTC
TRBJ2-1,TRBD1,TRBV3-1/TRBV3-2,-,CASSQTGGVGEQFF,TGTGCCAGCAGCCAGACAGGGGGAGTAGGTGAGCAGTTCTTC
TRBJ2-5,TRBD1,TRBV2,-,CASSDSGTEQETQYF,TGTGCCAGCAGTGATTCCGGGACAGAGCAAGAGACCCAGTACTTC
TRBJ2-7,TRBD1,TRBV27,once,CASSFSSGQTQYF,TGTGCCAGCAGTTTTAGTTCGGGACAGACACAGTACTTC
TRBJ1-2,-,TRBV5-8,-,CASSLEGLANYGYTF,TGTGCCAGCAGCTTGGAGGGGTTAGCTAACTATGGCTACACCTTC